The following is a T cell receptor (beta chain) sequence with its context. Its antigen is not identified. The data are from a study of OX40 agonist ivuxolimab in advanced cancers. On the study more broadly: An anti-OX40 (CD134) antibody with agonistic activity, ivuxolimab, was administered to patients. General study points: Within 6 weeks, CD4+ and CD8+ blood T cells expanded clonally at 0.1 to 3.0 mg/kg.

Libraries were prepared by immunoSEQ multiplex PCR; TCRdb keeps only in-frame clonotypes and omits some of them. The data show about 45,000 clones, 89% seen once. The TCR was taken from an adult with an advanced solid tumor such as melanoma, head and neck, liver or kidney cancer. Here the sequenced sample was CD4+ or CD8+ T cells sorted from blood, taken in a trial of the OX40 agonist ivuxolimab.

The CDR3 sequence is CASSVGGADYNEQFF. The CDR3 DNA is TGTGCCAGCAGCGTAGGGGGAGCGGATTACAATGAGCAGTTCTTC. The V gene is TRBV9, the J gene TRBJ2-1; TRBD2 is a possible D gene (5 bases). V lost 0 bases, J lost 4 bases, and 11 bases lay in between. The CDR3 extends over 15 amino acids. Germline assignment: CDR1 SGDLS and CDR2 YYNGEE.